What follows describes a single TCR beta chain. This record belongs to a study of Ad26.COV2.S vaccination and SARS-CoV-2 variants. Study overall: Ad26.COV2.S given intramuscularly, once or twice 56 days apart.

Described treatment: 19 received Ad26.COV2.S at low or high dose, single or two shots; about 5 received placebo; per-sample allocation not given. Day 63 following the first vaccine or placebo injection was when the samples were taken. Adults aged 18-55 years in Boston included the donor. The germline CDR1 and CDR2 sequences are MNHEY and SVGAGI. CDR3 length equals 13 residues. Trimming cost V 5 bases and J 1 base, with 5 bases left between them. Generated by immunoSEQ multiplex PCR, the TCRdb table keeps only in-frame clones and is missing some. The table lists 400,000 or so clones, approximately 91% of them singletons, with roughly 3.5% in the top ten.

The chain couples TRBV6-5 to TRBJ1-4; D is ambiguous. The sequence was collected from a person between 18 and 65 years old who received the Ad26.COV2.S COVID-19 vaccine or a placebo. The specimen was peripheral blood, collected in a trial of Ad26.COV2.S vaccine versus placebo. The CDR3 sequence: CASSPLTNEKLFF. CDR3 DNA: TGTGCCAGCAGTCCGTTAACTAATGAAAAACTGTTTTTT.